This T cell receptor (beta chain) was sequenced for a study of T cells expressing NK-cell markers. Overall study: CD3+CD56+NKG2C+, CD3+CD56+NKG2C- and CD3+CD56-NKG2C+ T cells, once sorted, supplied the TCR beta repertoires.

Production of TCR beta cDNA relied on 5'RACE template switching with UMIs. From its re-call of the 5' RACE reads, TCRdb lists each CDR3 protein once, without DNA. The record lists about 190,000 distinct CDR3 sequences, of which the ten most abundant hold 20%. The CDR3 totals 16 residues. Germline-derived CDR1 and CDR2 are DFQATT and SNEGSKA (reference sequence). Specimen: blood T cells: a sorted CD56 or NKG2C T cell subset, CD4+ or CD8+ T cells, or bulk PBMC T cells (not recorded which). The chain combines TRBV20-1 with TRBJ2-5; the D call of TRBD2 rests on TCRdb alone, since no DNA is present to check it. The sequence was collected from a man aged 18-69 years in good health. CDR3: CSTKWGSGGFQETQYF.